The present entry profiles one T cell receptor (beta chain) with its context. This clone was counted once. The clone's antigen remains unknown. Base qualities are not at hand, and no much larger clone is one base apart. The cohort consisted of approximately 690 healthy bone marrow donors. Cohort members were all nominally healthy when sampled, although unrecorded immune exposures were likely present. The donor tested CMV seropositive, placing the donor among the 310 or so seropositive members of the cohort. Every donor gave a peripheral blood sample, and the peripheral blood mononuclear cells from that sample were used for TCR beta sequencing. Genomic DNA extraction from the blood cell samples was performed with the Qiagen DNeasy Blood Extraction Kit. These data come from a study of cytomegalovirus exposure and HLA in healthy donors (dated by TCRdb to about 2017). For the study in its entirety: An earlier analysis of some 500 of the donors reported approximately 270 Gb of sequence data and some 100 million unique TCR beta sequences from about 200 million T cells. An early release that covered roughly 600 HLA-typed donors contained 250 to 350 gigabases of sequencing data and approximately 85 million unique TCR sequences. The genetic ancestry cluster associated with self-reported Caucasian donors included 81% of the approximately 410 genotyped donors. The study was designed to test whether signatures of past pathogen exposure could be identified by cataloging public T cell receptors. The study used immunosequencing to profile the T cell repertoires of 600 to 850 subjects and linked those repertoires to cytomegalovirus serostatus. Besides the first cohort of hundreds of subjects, a separate validation cohort made up of around 120 different subjects was used. To predict cytomegalovirus infection status, the study brought together high-throughput TCR immunosequencing, statistical association of individual TCRs with disease status, and machine learning. In a later analysis, previously published TCR beta repertoires from 666 donors were re-analyzed and high-resolution HLA genotyping was added so that TCR occurrence patterns could be studied. Rather than drawing on any new phenotypic data, the later analysis identified candidate immune exposures from TCR beta sequences and the way those sequences occurred across donors. An earlier analysis of several hundred of the donors applied high-throughput TCR beta sequencing to assess whether each TCR beta V gene segment acted as functional or pseudogenic. Donor age, sex, ethnicity and CMV serostatus were compiled together with the repertoire data. A later genetic analysis took genome-wide SNP genotypes for 398 of the 666 donors and used that subset as a discovery cohort. Every discovery cohort repertoire had been produced on one sequencing platform. Class I and class II HLA loci were covered by the typing at four-digit resolution. The number of typed donors differed by locus: roughly 629-640 for A, B, C, DRB1 and DQB1; 500 to 550 for DQA1; 606 for DPA1; and around 450 for DPB1. A handful of DR-DQ haplotypes were handled as single units for association and clustering because linkage in the cohort was strong. On average, approximately 250,000 unique TCR beta nucleotide sequences were sequenced per donor among 398 genotyped donors of the cohort, with roughly a sixth of those sequences being non-productive.

The library was produced with the immunoSEQ multiplex PCR assay. For the multiplex PCR, a mixture combining 60 forward primers for TCR Vbeta segments and 13 reverse primers for TCR Jbeta segments was used. A multiplex PCR assay on genomic DNA amplified the CDR3 region of rearranged TCR beta genes. The amplified TCR beta libraries were sequenced on the Illumina HiSeq System as 87-base-pair reads. On the study's bioinformatics: In a later analysis, some 80 million unique TCR beta chains were counted across the 650 to 750 repertoires, and about 10 million of these chains were shared by at least two donors. To remove PCR and sequencing errors, raw reads were error-corrected and collapsed into unique sequences using a nearest-neighbor algorithm that merged closely related sequences. Alignment of CDR3 sequences to IMGT reference sequences was used to assign V, D and J gene segments. For a sequence to be retained, a match of at least six nucleotides was required to both a V gene segment and a J gene segment. Rearrangements were called productive when the CDR3 lacked stop codons and stayed in frame with V and J; all others were non-productive. Following IMGT convention, CDR3 was defined as the stretch from the second conserved V-encoded cysteine up to the conserved J-encoded phenylalanine. In an earlier analysis of more than 550 of the donors, sequences lacking an unambiguous match to a single V gene segment were excluded. In an earlier analysis of a few hundred of the donors, V segments were called functional above 56.7% productive rearrangements and were called segregating when the between-donor standard deviation exceeded 5%. To diagnose cytomegalovirus status from the catalog of TCR beta chain sequences, a statistical classification framework was built. In a later analysis, TCR nucleotide sequences were compared against IMGT/GENE-DB human TR gene sequences so that V and J genes could be assigned. Using the TCRdist pipeline, a later analysis assigned CDR3 sequences along with most-parsimonious VDJ recombination scenarios. In a later analysis, every TCR beta chain was defined by the combination of its CDR3 amino acid sequence and its V-gene family, and reads without a unique V-gene family were dropped. In a later analysis, nearly 600 highly shared, low-generation-probability nucleotide sequences were removed to address suspected cross-contamination and a sequencing artifact. In a later analysis, a clonal expansion index for each public chain was calculated from normalized within-repertoire ranks of inferred template counts. A later analysis computed generation probabilities with a VDJ recombination model fitted to out-of-frame rearrangements, and checked the results against IGoR. Hypergeometric tests were used in a later analysis to score TCR-TCR, TCR-HLA and TCR-CMV co-occurrence, with a repertoire-size bias correction applied to the TCR pairs. In a later analysis, false discovery rates were estimated by permuting HLA or CMV assignments 20 times. In a later analysis, co-occurring TCRs were grouped with DBSCAN, and TCRdist sequence similarity was added when clustering was performed within HLA-allele-positive subsets. Co-occurrence clustering excluded repertoires with fewer than 30,000 or more than 120,000 public chains, plus five with anomalous nucleotide sharing. Entries here come from immuneACCESS through TCRdb and include only in-frame sequences with V and J called. Some clones fail to appear in such tables; in the studies checked, an unresolved V gene covers under half of the shortfall, and the cause of the remainder is unknown. Clone size and V and J calls were adopted from that table, with D and trimming inferred from the DNA. The sample data list about 160,000 clones, and approximately 70% of these were observed just once. Together, the top ten hold roughly 7.1% of the sample.

Overall study outcomes, separate from this receptor: The classifier was reported to diagnose cytomegalovirus status with high specificity and sensitivity in both the original and validation cohorts. A few of the identified cytomegalovirus-associated TCR beta chains were confirmed in vitro to be specific for cytomegalovirus antigens. Because counts were too low, about 18 rarely observed V segments, including chromosome 9 orphons, were excluded from the earlier analysis of 500 to 700 of the donors. In the study, around 150 TCR beta chains were listed as associated with cytomegalovirus. V-gene and J-gene trimming of TCR beta chains was associated with a missense DCLRE1C variant in a later genetic analysis, and the association was replicated in an independent cohort. According to a later analysis, most CMV-associated TCR beta chains appeared to be HLA-restricted, and the HLA associations seemed to be driven largely by CMV exposure. Strong co-occurrence of HLA alleles, especially DR and DQ, made assigning TCR associations to individual alleles difficult. A later analysis found that TCR association rates varied across HLA loci, with DRB1 alleles showing the most associated TCRs and HLA-C alleles the fewest. Several of the top co-occurrence clusters appeared to be linked to parvovirus B19, influenza, CMV and Epstein-Barr virus, according to a later analysis. A cluster of highly shared sequence variants was judged likely to represent a technical artifact of the sequencing pipeline. An earlier analysis of approximately 600 of the donors showed that most TCR beta V segments appeared in productive rearrangements either about 87% or about 30% of the time, which broadly matched IMGT annotations. Immune exposure information for the cohort was limited to CMV serostatus. Because HLA typing was unavailable for some donors at each locus, only the typed subset was used in association tests. Specific HLA alleles were associated with around 18,000 TCR beta sequences at a false discovery rate of 0.05 in a later analysis. Most TCR sequences were seen in very few donors, while some public TCRs were found in many individuals. Some IMGT-functional V segments, including TRBV6-2 and TRBV6-3, could not be told apart with the 87-base-pair reads, so those segments were excluded. A later genetic analysis reported fewer N-insertions in productive TCRs among donors in an Asian-associated ancestry cluster than the roughly 700-donor mean. Sequencing depth was assumed to be roughly uniform across donors in the presence/absence analyses, though that assumption may not hold. This cohort had only TCR beta chains sequenced, and the lack of alpha or paired-chain data limited which features could be detected. The authors suggested that the approach could potentially be extended to other disease states and immunological phenotypes. In a later analysis, HLA-associated TCR beta chains showed more clonal expansion and lower generation probabilities than non-associated chains that were equally common. Linkage disequilibrium might explain the correlated functional status among segregating V segments, but an unknown experimental factor could not be ruled out. A further reported finding was that TCR beta sequences accurately predicted the HLA-A and HLA-B alleles for most subjects in the first cohort.

The germline V end is reduced by 4 bases and the J end by 1 base; junction bases left unmatched: 5. From the cysteine up to the phenylalanine, the CDR3 has a length of 17 residues. The retained sequence is limited to the CDR3, 51 bases, with the frame set at the first base. Based on the germline V gene, the CDR1 and CDR2 sequences are MGHRA and YSYEKL. The receptor was derived from a man aged 40-55 years in good health and CMV-seropositive. Sequencing was done on a sample of PBMCs. The chain uses TRBV4-1 and TRBJ2-3; TRBD2 agrees with 13 junctional bases. The sequenced DNA is TGCGCCAGCAGCCTCCTCGGACTAGCGGGGGGCACAGATACGCAGTATTTT. The encoded protein is CASSLLGLAGGTDTQYF.